This TCR beta chain comes out of a study of Ad26.COV2.S vaccination and SARS-CoV-2 variants. Across the study: Donor got 5x10^10 or 1x10^11 viral particles of Ad26.COV2.S. Findings and caveats of the study: Higher spike-specific TCR breadth was found in vaccine recipients than in placebo recipients.

Germline V CDR1 and CDR2: SNHLY, FYNNEI. The CDR3 extends over 16 amino acids. Trimming cost V 3 bases and J 3 bases; bases outside gene matches: 10. The protocol was immunoSEQ multiplex PCR, while the TCRdb copy is restricted to in-frame clones and leaves out a portion. The sample lists about 320,000 clones; about 82% were seen once. Treatment denoted: some 20 received Ad26.COV2.S at low or high dose, single or two shots; about 5 received placebo; per-sample allocation not given. Repertoires come from day 63 after the first vaccine or placebo injection. The individual, an adult aged 18-55 years, was a donor in Boston. As to this clone: Its antigen is still unknown.

This TCR was sampled from a person aged 18-65 years who received the Ad26.COV2.S COVID-19 vaccine or a placebo. The sample was peripheral blood, taken in a trial of Ad26.COV2.S vaccine versus placebo. The rearrangement joins TRBV2 to TRBJ1-1; 7 positions match TRBD1. Here the CDR3 reads CASSETGRVVDTEAFF. The CDR3, as DNA: TGTGCCAGCAGTGAGACAGGGAGAGTAGTTGACACTGAAGCTTTCTTT.